The sequence of this TCR beta chain was determined in a study of early T cells in non-severe SARS-CoV-2 infection. Study in general: Bulk RNA taken from unsorted whole blood was sequenced, leaving chains unpaired.

This clonotype was recorded many times. Its cognate antigen is unknown. Individual cDNA molecules received unique molecular identifiers during library preparation. MiXCR, run by TCRdb on the 5' RACE reads, gives a single entry per CDR3 protein. The sample yields approximately 43,000 distinct CDR3 sequences, roughly 6.6% seen once. Overall study findings and caveats: A preference for anti-spike CD8 responses marked VDJdb matching, which missed private and CD4 specificities.

The origin of this receptor is an adult who was a healthcare worker with PCR-confirmed SARS-CoV-2 infection or an uninfected control (not recorded which). Sequencing input: whole blood.

The CDR3 region has the DNA TGTGCCAGCAGCTTAGGGACAGGGGATTCACCCCTCCACTTT. This translates into CASSLGTGDSPLHF. This chain joins TRBV7-9 and TRBJ1-6; 9 bases fit TRBD1. This CDR3 contains 14 residues. From germline, CDR1 is SEHNR and CDR2 FQNEAQ (reference sequence). The J segment lost 8 bases and the V segment lost 1 base, leaving 0 bases of the junction unmatched.